The 2 T cell receptor beta chains given below trace back to one sample, sequenced in a study of CD8+ T cells in alopecia areata (dated by TCRdb to 2017 to 2018). Library preparation employed the immunoSEQ multiplex PCR assay. To provide template for TCR sequencing, every sample had RNA extracted and reverse transcribed into cDNA. The table was pulled from immuneACCESS by TCRdb, which kept in-frame rearrangements only. Such tables lose some clones; where checked, under half of the loss comes from unresolved V genes, and the rest has no known cause. This sample has around 180,000 clones in its table, and more than 50% of those were observed once. Just over 1% of the sample is taken by the ten largest. The sample's time point label is to be understood as: 24 weeks on oral tofacitinib. According to the study, the label for this sample's treatment or condition signals: oral pan-JAK inhibitor, 5-10 mg twice daily.

The source material was CD4+ T cells sorted from blood, sampled at week 24, from a patient treated with tofacitinib. Receptors originate from a human donor with alopecia areata.

In this sample, this clone turned up a few times. V usage is TRBV5-1 and J usage is TRBJ2-5; D may be TRBD2 (5 bases). CDR1 is SGHRS, CDR2 YFSETQ, per germline. The CDR3 consists of 15 residues. The germline V and J ends were trimmed by 1 base and 4 bases, with 14 bases remaining between them. The CDR3 DNA follows: TGCGCCAGCAGCTTGAGATCCGGGAAGGGAGAGACCCAGTACTTC. Translation: CASSLRSGKGETQYF.

This rearrangement joins TRBV29-1 to TRBJ1-1, with 7 bases fitting TRBD1. The CDR3 runs to 13 residues. In germline, CDR1 is SQVTM, CDR2 ANQGSEA. V was clipped by 7 bases and J by 1 base; unmatched bases: 6. The DNA of the CDR3 is TGCAGCGGCCGACAGGGAACGAACACTGAAGCTTTCTTT. This sequence encodes CSGRQGTNTEAFF.